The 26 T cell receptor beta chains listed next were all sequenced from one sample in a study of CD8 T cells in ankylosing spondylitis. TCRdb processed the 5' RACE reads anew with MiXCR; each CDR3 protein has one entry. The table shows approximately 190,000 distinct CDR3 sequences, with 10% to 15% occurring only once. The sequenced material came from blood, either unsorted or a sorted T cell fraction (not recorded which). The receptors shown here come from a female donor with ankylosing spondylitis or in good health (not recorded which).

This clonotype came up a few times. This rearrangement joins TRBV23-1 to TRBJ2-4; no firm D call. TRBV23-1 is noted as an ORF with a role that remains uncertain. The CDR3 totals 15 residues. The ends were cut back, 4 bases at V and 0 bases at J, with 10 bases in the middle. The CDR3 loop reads CASSRHGVAKNIQYF. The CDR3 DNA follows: TGCGCCAGCAGTCGCCACGGAGTAGCCAAAAACATTCAGTACTTC.

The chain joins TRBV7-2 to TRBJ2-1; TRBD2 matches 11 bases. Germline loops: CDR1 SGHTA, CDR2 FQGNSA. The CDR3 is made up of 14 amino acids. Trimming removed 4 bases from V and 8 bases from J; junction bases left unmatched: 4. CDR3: CASSSGLAADEQFF. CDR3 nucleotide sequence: TGTGCCAGCAGCTCGGGACTAGCGGCCGATGAGCAGTTCTTC.

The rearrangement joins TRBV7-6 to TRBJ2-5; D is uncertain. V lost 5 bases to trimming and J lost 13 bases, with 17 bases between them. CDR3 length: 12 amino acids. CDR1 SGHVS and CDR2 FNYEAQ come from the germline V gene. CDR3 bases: TGTGCCAGCAGCCAAAATACCGGGTCAATGTACTTC. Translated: CASSQNTGSMYF.

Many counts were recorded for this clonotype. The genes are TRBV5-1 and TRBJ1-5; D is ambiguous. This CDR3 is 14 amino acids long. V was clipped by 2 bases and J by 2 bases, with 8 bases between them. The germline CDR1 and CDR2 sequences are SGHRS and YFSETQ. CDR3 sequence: CASSFGEGNQPQHF. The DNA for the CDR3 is TGCGCCAGCAGCTTCGGAGAGGGCAATCAGCCCCAGCATTTT.

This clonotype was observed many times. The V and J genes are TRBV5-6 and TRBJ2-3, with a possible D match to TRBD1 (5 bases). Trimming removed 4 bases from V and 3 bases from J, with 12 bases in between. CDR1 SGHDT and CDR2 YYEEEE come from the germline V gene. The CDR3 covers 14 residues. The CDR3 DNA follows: TGTGCCAGCAGCGGGGCCCAAGGAACAGATACGCAGTATTTT. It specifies CASSGAQGTDTQYF.

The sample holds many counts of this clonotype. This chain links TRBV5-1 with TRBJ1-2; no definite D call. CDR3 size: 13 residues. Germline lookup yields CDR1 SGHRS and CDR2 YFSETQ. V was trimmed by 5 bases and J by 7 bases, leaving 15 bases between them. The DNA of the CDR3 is TGCGCCAGCAGTAACATGGCGAAGGGTGGCTACACCTTC. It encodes CASSNMAKGGYTF.

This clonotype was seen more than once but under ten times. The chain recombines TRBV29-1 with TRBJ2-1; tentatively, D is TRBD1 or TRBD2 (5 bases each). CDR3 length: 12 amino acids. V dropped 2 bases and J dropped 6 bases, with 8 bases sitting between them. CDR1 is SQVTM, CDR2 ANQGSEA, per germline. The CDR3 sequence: CSVESGTNEQFF. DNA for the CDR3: TGCAGCGTTGAATCGGGGACCAATGAGCAGTTCTTC.

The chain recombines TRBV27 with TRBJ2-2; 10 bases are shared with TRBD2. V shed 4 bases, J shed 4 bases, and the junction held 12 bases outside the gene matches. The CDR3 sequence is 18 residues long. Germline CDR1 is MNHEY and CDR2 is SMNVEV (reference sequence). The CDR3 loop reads CASSSLPLAGGTTGELFF. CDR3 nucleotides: TGTGCCAGCAGTTCCCTCCCCTTAGCGGGAGGTACCACCGGGGAGCTGTTTTTT.

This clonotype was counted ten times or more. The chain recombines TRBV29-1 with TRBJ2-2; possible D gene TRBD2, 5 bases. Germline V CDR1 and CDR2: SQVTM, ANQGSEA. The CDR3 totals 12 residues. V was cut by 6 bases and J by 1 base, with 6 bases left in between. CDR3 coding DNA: TGCAGCGTCGGGGAGAACACCGGGGAGCTGTTTTTT. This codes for CSVGENTGELFF.

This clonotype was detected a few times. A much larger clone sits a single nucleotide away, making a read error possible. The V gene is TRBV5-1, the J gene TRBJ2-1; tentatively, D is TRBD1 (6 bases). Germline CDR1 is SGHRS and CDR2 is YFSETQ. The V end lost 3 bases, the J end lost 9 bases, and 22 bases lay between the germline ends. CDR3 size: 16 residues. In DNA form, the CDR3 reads TGCGCCAGCAGCTCGTTTACTAGGGGGAGTGAGAGTGAGCAGTTCTTC. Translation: CASSSFTRGSESEQFF.

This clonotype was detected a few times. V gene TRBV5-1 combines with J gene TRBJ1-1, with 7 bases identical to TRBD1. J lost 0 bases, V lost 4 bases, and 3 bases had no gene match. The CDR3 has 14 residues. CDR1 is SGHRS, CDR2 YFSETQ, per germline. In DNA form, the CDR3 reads TGCGCCAGCAGCAGGGACAGATTGAACACTGAAGCTTTCTTT. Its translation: CASSRDRLNTEAFF.

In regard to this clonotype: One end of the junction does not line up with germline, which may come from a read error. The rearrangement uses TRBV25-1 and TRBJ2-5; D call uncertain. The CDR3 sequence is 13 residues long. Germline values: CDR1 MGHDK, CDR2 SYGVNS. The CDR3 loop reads CASSHPPQGTQYF. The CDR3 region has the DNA TGTGCCAGCAGTCACCCCCCGCAAGGGACCCAGTACTTC.

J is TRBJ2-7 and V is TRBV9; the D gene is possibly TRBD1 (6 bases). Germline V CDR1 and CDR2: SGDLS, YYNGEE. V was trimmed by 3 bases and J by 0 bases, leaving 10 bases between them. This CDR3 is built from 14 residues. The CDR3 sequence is CASSGRDNSYEQYF. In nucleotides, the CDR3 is TGTGCCAGCAGCGGACGGGACAACTCCTACGAGCAGTACTTC. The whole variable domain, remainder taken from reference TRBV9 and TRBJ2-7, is DSGVTQTPKHLITATGQRVTLRCSPRSGDLSVYWYQQSLDQGLQFLIQYYNGEERAKGNILERFSAQQFPDLHSELNLSSLELGDSALYFCASSGRDNSYEQYFGPGTRLTVT.

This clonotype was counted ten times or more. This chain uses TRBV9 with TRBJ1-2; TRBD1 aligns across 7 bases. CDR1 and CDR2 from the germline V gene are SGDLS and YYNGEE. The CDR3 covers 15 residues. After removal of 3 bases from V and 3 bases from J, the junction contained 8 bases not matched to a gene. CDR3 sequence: CASSAKGARDYGYTF. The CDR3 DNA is TGTGCCAGCAGCGCCAAGGGGGCGAGAGACTATGGCTACACCTTC.

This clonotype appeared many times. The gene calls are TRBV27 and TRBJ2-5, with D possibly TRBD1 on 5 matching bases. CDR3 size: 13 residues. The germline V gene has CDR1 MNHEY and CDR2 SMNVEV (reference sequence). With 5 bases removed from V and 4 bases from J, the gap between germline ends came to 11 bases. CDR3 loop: CASSAGPGETQYF. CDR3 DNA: TGTGCCAGCAGTGCAGGGCCGGGAGAGACCCAGTACTTC.

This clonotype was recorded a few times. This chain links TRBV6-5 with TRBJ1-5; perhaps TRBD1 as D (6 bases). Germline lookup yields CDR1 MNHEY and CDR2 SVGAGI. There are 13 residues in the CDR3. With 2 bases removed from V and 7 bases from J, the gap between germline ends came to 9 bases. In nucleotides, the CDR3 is TGTGCCAGCAGTTACGGCCAGGGGCAGCCCCAGCATTTT. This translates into CASSYGQGQPQHF.

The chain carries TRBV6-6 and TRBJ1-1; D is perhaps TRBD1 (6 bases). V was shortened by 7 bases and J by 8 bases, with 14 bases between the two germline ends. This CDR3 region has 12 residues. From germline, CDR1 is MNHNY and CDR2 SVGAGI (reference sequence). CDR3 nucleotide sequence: TGTGCCAGCATCCAAGGGGGGGGAGAAGCTTTCTTT. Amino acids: CASIQGGGEAFF.

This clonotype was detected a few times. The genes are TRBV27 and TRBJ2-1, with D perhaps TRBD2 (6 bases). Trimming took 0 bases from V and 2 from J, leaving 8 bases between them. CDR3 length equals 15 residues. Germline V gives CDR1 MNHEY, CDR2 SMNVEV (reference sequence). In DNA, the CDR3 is TGTGCCAGCAGTTTATCACCGGGGGCCTACAATGAGCAGTTCTTC. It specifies CASSLSPGAYNEQFF.

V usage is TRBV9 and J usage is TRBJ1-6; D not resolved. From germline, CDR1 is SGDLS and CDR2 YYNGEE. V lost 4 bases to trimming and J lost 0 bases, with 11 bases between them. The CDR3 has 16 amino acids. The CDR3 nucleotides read TGTGCCAGCAGCTTTGAGGGAGGCTCCTATAATTCACCCCTCCACTTT. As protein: CASSFEGGSYNSPLHF.

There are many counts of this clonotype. The CDR3 loop is CAISESDRRNTEAFF. For the CDR3, the DNA is TGTGCCATCAGTGAGTCAGACCGGAGGAACACTGAAGCTTTCTTT. The chain is built from TRBV10-3 and TRBJ1-1, with D hard to call. V lost 0 bases and J lost 1, with 9 bases in between. This CDR3 comprises 15 residues. The germline gives CDR1 ENHRY, CDR2 SYGVKD.

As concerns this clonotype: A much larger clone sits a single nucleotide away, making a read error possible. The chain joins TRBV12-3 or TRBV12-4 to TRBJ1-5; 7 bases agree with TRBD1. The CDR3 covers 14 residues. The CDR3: CASSSDRSRQLQHF. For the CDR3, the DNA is TGTGCCAGCAGCTCGGACAGGTCAAGGCAGCTCCAGCATTTT.

CDR3 protein: CSAARTSGRQETQYF. The CDR3 DNA is TGCAGTGCAGCCCGGACTAGCGGGAGGCAAGAGACCCAGTACTTC. The J gene is TRBJ2-5, the V gene TRBV20-1, with 14 bases fitting TRBD2. Germline CDR1 is DFQATT and CDR2 is SNEGSKA (reference sequence). V lost 6 bases, J lost 2 bases, and 5 bases stayed unmatched. The CDR3 runs 15 residues.

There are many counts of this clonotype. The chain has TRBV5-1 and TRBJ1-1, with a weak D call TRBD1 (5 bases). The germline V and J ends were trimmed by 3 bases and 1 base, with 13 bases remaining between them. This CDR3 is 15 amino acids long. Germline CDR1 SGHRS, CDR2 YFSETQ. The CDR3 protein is CASSSGRGENTEAFF. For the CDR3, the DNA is TGCGCCAGCAGCTCGGGCCGGGGCGAGAACACTGAAGCTTTCTTT.

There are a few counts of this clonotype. The CDR3 protein is CATRQGWAGELFF. The CDR3 DNA follows: TGTGCCACAAGACAGGGGTGGGCCGGGGAGCTGTTTTTT. The chain links TRBV12-3 or TRBV12-4 to TRBJ2-2; TRBD1 aligns across 8 bases. This CDR3 has 13 amino acids. V lost 10 bases to trimming and J lost 6 bases; unmatched junction nucleotides: 7.

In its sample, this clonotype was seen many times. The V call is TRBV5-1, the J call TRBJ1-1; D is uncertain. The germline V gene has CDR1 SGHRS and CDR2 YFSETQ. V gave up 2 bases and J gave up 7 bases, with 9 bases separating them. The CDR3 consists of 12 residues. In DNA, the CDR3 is TGCGCCAGCAGCTTAGTTACGGGTGAAGCTTTCTTT. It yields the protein CASSLVTGEAFF.

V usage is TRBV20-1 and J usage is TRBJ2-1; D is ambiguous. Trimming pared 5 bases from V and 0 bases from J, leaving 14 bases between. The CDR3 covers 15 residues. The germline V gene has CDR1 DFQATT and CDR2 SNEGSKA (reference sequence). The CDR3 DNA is TGCAGTGCTGGTTCCGCGGCTAGCTCCTACAATGAGCAGTTCTTC. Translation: CSAGSAASSYNEQFF.